The source of this T cell receptor beta chain is a study of cytomegalovirus exposure and HLA in healthy donors. Vbeta (60) and Jbeta (13) primers were used in the PCR. The repertoire was sequenced with immunoSEQ multiplex PCR; TCRdb's copy has only in-frame clones and lacks some. The sample carries around 180,000 clones, roughly 87% recorded once. The CDR3 loop spans 16 amino acids. Looked up from germline, CDR1 is LNHNV and CDR2 is YYDKDF (reference sequence). V lost 5 bases and J lost 5, with 20 bases in between. Every donor was a healthy person donating bone marrow. Study-level results: Follow-up analysis later connected one missense variant in DCLRE1C with trimming of TCR beta V- and J-genes.

As concerns this clone: The antigen is not known.

The specimen was PBMCs. The chain links TRBV15 to TRBJ2-3; perhaps TRBD2 as D (7 bases). The source is a girl younger than two in good health and CMV-seronegative. The CDR3 coding sequence is TGTGCCACCAGCGGTGCGGGAGAGGGGGTGGGAGATACGCAGTATTTT. Translated, it gives CATSGAGEGVGDTQYF.